What follows are 12 T cell receptor beta chains derived from one specimen sequenced in a study of shared clonotypes between healthy human individuals (dated by TCRdb to 2018 to 2020). Libraries were constructed by the immunoSEQ multiplex PCR assay. The clones in this table, taken by TCRdb from immuneACCESS, are in-frame only. Not every clone is retained; where verified, under half of the shortfall comes from an unresolved V gene, and the cause of the rest is unknown. In this sample the table shows under 1,100,000 clones, roughly 75% of which occur a single time. The ten top clones hold over 1.3% of the sample. Sequences were obtained from memory CD4+ T cells sorted from blood. This sample's cell subset or site label indicates: CD45RA-negative fraction. These receptors all come from a man aged 18 to 35 in good health.

The chain uses TRBV28 and TRBJ1-2; D may be TRBD1 (5 bases). CDR1 and CDR2 (germline): MDHEN, SYDVKM. The CDR3 is made up of 13 amino acids. The ends were cut back, 6 bases at V and 8 bases at J, with 16 bases in the middle. CDR3 sequence reads: CASSSIGTEGYTF. For the CDR3, the DNA is TGTGCCAGCAGCTCCATAGGGACGGAAGGCTACACCTTC.

The chain uses TRBV20-1 and TRBJ2-1; tentative D call: TRBD2 (5 bases). Looked up from germline, CDR1 is DFQATT and CDR2 is SNEGSKA (reference sequence). V was trimmed by 2 bases and J by 7 bases, leaving 6 bases between them. This CDR3 region has 11 residues. The CDR3 region has the DNA TGCAGTGCTAGATGGAGGAATGAGCAGTTCTTC. Translated: CSARWRNEQFF.

The chain couples TRBV5-1 to TRBJ2-1; 13 nucleotides match TRBD2. This CDR3 comprises 16 residues. Unmatched junction bases numbered 5, after V lost 7 bases and J lost 1 base. In germline, CDR1 is SGHRS, CDR2 YFSETQ. The CDR3 DNA reads as TGCGCCAGCGCCCGGACTAGCGGGGGATCCTACAATGAGCAGTTCTTC. Translating gives CASARTSGGSYNEQFF.

The count of this clone is one. J is TRBJ1-6 and V is TRBV27; D call uncertain. V gave up 6 bases and J gave up 8 bases, with 11 bases separating them. The CDR3 is 13 amino acids. The germline CDR1 and CDR2 sequences are MNHEY and SMNVEV (reference sequence). CDR3 region: CASSRPDDSPLHF. In DNA form, the CDR3 reads TGTGCCAGCAGCCGGCCAGATGATTCACCCCTCCACTTT.

This clone turned up a few times. The chain joins TRBV6-1 to TRBJ1-1; D is ambiguous. The germline V gene encodes CDR1 MNHNS and CDR2 SASEGT. Trimming cost V 5 bases and J 0 bases, with 7 bases left between them. The length of the CDR3 is 13 residues. CDR3: CASSPPMNTEAFF. The CDR3 DNA is TGTGCCAGCAGTCCGCCAATGAACACTGAAGCTTTCTTT.

V and J are TRBV30 and TRBJ2-3; 7 nucleotides line up with TRBD1. Looked up from germline, CDR1 is GTSNPN and CDR2 is SVGIG (reference sequence). This CDR3 is 13 amino acids long. V trimming: 2 bases; J trimming: 3 bases; junction bases outside the gene matches: 2. Here the CDR3 DNA reads TGTGCCTGGAGTTCGGGACAGACAGATACGCAGTATTTT. This translates into CAWSSGQTDTQYF.

This clone has more than one count but fewer than ten. The rearrangement links TRBV28 to TRBJ1-5; D not certain. CDR1 is MDHEN and CDR2 is SYDVKM in the germline V gene. CDR3 size: 17 residues. The germline V and J ends were trimmed by 4 bases and 0 bases, with 16 bases remaining between them. The CDR3, as DNA: TGTGCCAGCAGTTCCCCCAATATCGGGTATAGCAATCAGCCCCAGCATTTT. Translated: CASSSPNIGYSNQPQHF. Full variable domain (remainder filled in from reference TRBV28 and TRBJ1-5): DVKVTQSSRYLVKRTGEKVFLECVQDMDHENMFWYRQDPGLGLRLIYFSYDVKMKEKGDIPEGYSVSREKKERFSLILESASTNQTSMYLCASSSPNIGYSNQPQHFGDGTRLSIL.

J is TRBJ1-5 and V is TRBV2; 8 bases are shared with TRBD1. The CDR3 runs 16 residues. Looked up from germline, CDR1 is SNHLY and CDR2 is FYNNEI. J lost 0 bases, V lost 6 bases, and 7 bases had no gene match. The CDR3 DNA reads as TGTGCCAGCAGCGGACAGGGCGGGAATAGCAATCAGCCCCAGCATTTT. Encoded protein: CASSGQGGNSNQPQHF.

In nucleotides, the CDR3 is TGTGCCAGCAGCGAACAACAGGGGGCGTATGTGGATGGCTACACCTTC. Its translation: CASSEQQGAYVDGYTF. The chain uses TRBV7-2 and TRBJ1-2, with TRBD1 matching over 9 bases. The CDR3 extends over 16 amino acids. The V and J ends lost 5 bases and 6 bases, in that order; junction bases with no gene match: 13. Germline values: CDR1 SGHTA, CDR2 FQGNSA.

V gene TRBV29-1 combines with J gene TRBJ1-2, with TRBD1 matching 7 bases. This CDR3 comprises 11 residues. CDR1 and CDR2 from the germline V gene are SQVTM and ANQGSEA. The junction had 4 bases not matched to a gene; V was cut back by 5 bases and J by 7 bases. DNA of the CDR3: TGCAGCGTTAAAGGGGGCATTGGCTACACCTTC. It translates to CSVKGGIGYTF.

CDR3 bases: TGTGCCAGCAGCTTGGCCCCGACAGAGGAGGATCCTAATGAAAAACTGTTTTTT. Its translation is CASSLAPTEEDPNEKLFF. The chain couples TRBV5-4 to TRBJ1-4, with D maybe TRBD1 (5 bases). V dropped 0 bases and J dropped 3 bases, with 18 bases sitting between them. Germline V CDR1 and CDR2: SGHNT, YYREEE (reference sequence). This CDR3 spans 18 amino acids.

This clone was observed a few times. The identical CDR3 is also encoded by other nucleotide sequences in the sample. The chain joins TRBV5-1 to TRBJ2-3; TRBD2 matches at 8 bases. With 3 bases clipped from V and 2 bases from J, the junction kept 8 bases outside the gene matches. Germline loops: CDR1 SGHRS, CDR2 YFSETQ. This CDR3 is built from 16 residues. Here the CDR3 DNA reads TGCGCCAGCAGCTCCCGTCGAGCGGGGGACACAGATACGCAGTATTTT. Translated, it gives CASSSRRAGDTDTQYF.